The clone carrying this T cell receptor beta chain was picked up one time. The antigen is not known. The data derive from a study of Tregs in tolerant kidney transplant recipients. V lost 0 bases and J lost 2; bases outside the gene matches: 6. Per germline, CDR1 LGHNA and CDR2 YSLEER. This CDR3 is built from 17 residues. Related graft donors supplied nonmyeloablative bone marrow transplants, and mixed chimerism was transient. Unstimulated Tregs (CD4+CD25+CD127-) and CD4+CD25- non-Tregs were sorted from PBMCs. Study conclusions and caveats: In tolerant patients, donor-specific Tregs outgrew total Tregs, suggesting antigen-driven expansion. Expanding Tregs on activated donor B cells appeared to best identify donor-specific TCRbeta clones.

This table comes from immunoSEQ multiplex PCR, and its TCRdb copy is limited to in-frame clones, with some not included. The profile covers roughly 64,000 clones, with around 87% appearing a single time and under 4.5% taken by the ten largest. The receptor comes from a human patient who received a combined kidney and bone marrow transplant. T cells may partly derive from the graft donor. The chain recombines TRBV4-3 with TRBJ2-2, with TRBD2 matching over 7 bases. Sample: CD4+ T cells from blood (PBMCs), taken 6 months after the transplant. The DNA for the CDR3 is TGCGCCAGCAGCCAAGATTTGGGGGGGGGAAACACCGGGGAGCTGTTTTTT. This codes for CASSQDLGGGNTGELFF.